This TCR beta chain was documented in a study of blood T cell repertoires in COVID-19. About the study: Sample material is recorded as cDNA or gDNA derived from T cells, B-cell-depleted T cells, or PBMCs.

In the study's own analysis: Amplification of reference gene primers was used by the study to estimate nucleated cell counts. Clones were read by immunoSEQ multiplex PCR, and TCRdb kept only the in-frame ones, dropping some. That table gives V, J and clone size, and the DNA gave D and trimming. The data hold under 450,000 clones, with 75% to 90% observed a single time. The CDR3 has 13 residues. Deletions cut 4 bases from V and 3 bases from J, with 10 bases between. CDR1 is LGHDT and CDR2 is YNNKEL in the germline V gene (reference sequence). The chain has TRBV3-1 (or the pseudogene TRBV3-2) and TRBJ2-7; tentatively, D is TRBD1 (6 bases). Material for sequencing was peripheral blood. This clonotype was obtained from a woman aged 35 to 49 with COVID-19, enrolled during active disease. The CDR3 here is CASSPRGGYEQYF. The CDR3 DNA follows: TGTGCCAGCAGCCCTCGAGGGGGCTACGAGCAGTACTTC.